This T cell receptor (beta chain) emerged from a study of cytomegalovirus exposure and HLA in healthy donors. The wider study: Among about 179 million T cells, an earlier analysis found 95 million to 140 million unique TCR beta sequences.

Healthy donors of bone marrow made up the group. Study-level findings and limits: The study carried out a later analysis of TCR beta sequences. It associated 15,000 to 20,000 of them with specific HLA alleles at a false discovery rate of 0.05. Accounts indicate the classifier identified cytomegalovirus status with strong specificity and sensitivity.

Regarding this clone: Its antigen remains unidentified.

It was with 60 Vbeta and 13 Jbeta primers that the PCR ran. Clones were sequenced by immunoSEQ multiplex PCR, and TCRdb holds only the in-frame ones, with some missing. The sample holds about 160,000 clones; around 79% are singletons and the top ten take approximately 3.1%. With 1 base removed from V and 6 bases from J, the gap between germline ends came to 12 bases. Germline CDR1 and CDR2: SGHAT and FQNNGV. CDR3 length: 14 amino acids. This chain uses TRBV11-2 with TRBJ1-2; tentatively, D is TRBD1 (6 bases). Sequences were obtained from PBMCs. The receptor comes from a woman aged 40-49 years in good health and CMV-seronegative. CDR3 DNA: TGTGCCAGCAGCTTAGTTGCGGGGGCCGATGGCTACACCTTC. It is translated as CASSLVAGADGYTF. The whole variable domain, filled in from reference TRBV11-2 and TRBJ1-2, reads EAGVAQSPRYKIIEKRQSVAFWCNPISGHATLYWYQQILGQGPKLLIQFQNNGVVDDSQLPKDRFSAERLKGVDSTLKIQPAKLEDSAVYLCASSLVAGADGYTFGSGTRLTVV.